This TCR beta chain comes out of a study of cytomegalovirus exposure and HLA in healthy donors. Study as a whole: Early released data comprised about 85 million unique TCRs from HLA-typed donors.

This CDR3 comprises 15 residues. The V segment lost 6 bases and the J segment 3 bases; nucleotides outside the gene matches: 11. Germline V gene lookup returns CDR1 SEHNR and CDR2 FQNEAQ (reference sequence). This clone has only a few counts. Its antigen remains unknown. Researchers ran the PCR with 60 Vbeta and 13 Jbeta primers. Sequencing was performed with immunoSEQ multiplex PCR; in TCRdb, only in-frame clones are kept and a portion is missing. The sample lists about 130,000 clones, more than 80% occurring once. General study results and limits: In an earlier analysis, most TCR beta V segments were productive about 87% or about 30% of the time.

This sequence joins TRBV7-9 and TRBJ2-7, with 7 nucleotides matching TRBD2. Sample: PBMCs. The sequence was collected from a man younger than 40 in good health and CMV-seronegative. The CDR3 here is CASSYTLAVVYEQYF. CDR3 DNA sequence: TGTGCCAGCAGTTACACTCTAGCGGTAGTCTACGAGCAGTACTTC.